This T cell receptor (beta chain) was sequenced for a study of shared clonotypes between healthy human individuals. This clone appeared a few times. Antigen unknown. Study conclusions and caveats: Among a handful of donors, 4.5% to 5.5% of naive CD4 clonotypes were found in common.

The CDR3 runs 13 residues. The germline V gene has CDR1 LGHNA and CDR2 YNFKEQ. Deletions cut 0 bases from V and 4 bases from J, with 6 bases between. Generated by immunoSEQ multiplex PCR, the TCRdb table keeps only in-frame clones and is missing some. There are 800,000 to 1,200,000 clones in the sample; 75% to 80% occur only once, and under 0.6% lies in the top ten. The J gene is TRBJ1-1, the V gene TRBV4-2; D not certain. The sequence was collected from a man between 18 and 29 years old in good health. Some clones in this sample may be carry-over from other donors' samples. What was sequenced was memory CD4+ T cells from PBMCs. Documented subset: CD45RA-negative fraction. CDR3 bases: TGTGCCAGCAGCCAAGACTCAGGCACTGAAGCTTTCTTT. Translated, it gives CASSQDSGTEAFF.